The present TCR beta chain was sequenced within a study of cytomegalovirus exposure and HLA in healthy donors. This clone came up a few times. The study ran its PCR with 60 Vbeta and 13 Jbeta primers. Libraries were prepared by immunoSEQ multiplex PCR; TCRdb keeps only in-frame clonotypes and omits some of them. The profile covers some 140,000 clones, with around 80% appearing a single time and 1.8% taken by the ten largest. Sequences were obtained from PBMCs. This sequence originates from a female donor in good health and CMV-seropositive.

The CDR3 here is CASYQPKAGNIQYF. The CDR3 DNA follows: TGTGCCAGCTATCAGCCAAAAGCGGGAAACATTCAGTACTTC. The chain couples TRBV28 to TRBJ2-4; weak D call: TRBD2 (6 bases). In germline, CDR1 is MDHEN, CDR2 SYDVKM. The CDR3 extends over 14 amino acids. V was trimmed by 8 bases and J by 6 bases, leaving 17 bases between them.